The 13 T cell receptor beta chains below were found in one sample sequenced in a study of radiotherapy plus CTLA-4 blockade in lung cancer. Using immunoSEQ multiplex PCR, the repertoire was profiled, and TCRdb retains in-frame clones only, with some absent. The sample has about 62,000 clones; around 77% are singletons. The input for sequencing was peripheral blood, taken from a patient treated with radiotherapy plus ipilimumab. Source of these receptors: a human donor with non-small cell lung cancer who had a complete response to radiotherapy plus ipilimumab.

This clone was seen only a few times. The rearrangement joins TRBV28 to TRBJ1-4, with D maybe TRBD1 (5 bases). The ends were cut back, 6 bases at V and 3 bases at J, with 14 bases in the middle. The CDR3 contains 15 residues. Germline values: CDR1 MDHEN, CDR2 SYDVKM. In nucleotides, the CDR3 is TGTGCCAGCAGCACACACAGGAGACCTAATGAAAAACTGTTTTTT. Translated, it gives CASSTHRRPNEKLFF.

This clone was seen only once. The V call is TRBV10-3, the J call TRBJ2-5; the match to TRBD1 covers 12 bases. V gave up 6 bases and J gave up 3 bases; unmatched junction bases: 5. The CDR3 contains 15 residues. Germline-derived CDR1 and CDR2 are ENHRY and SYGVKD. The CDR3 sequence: CAISSGTGGKETQYF. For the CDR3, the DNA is TGTGCCATCAGCTCCGGGACAGGGGGCAAAGAGACCCAGTACTTC.

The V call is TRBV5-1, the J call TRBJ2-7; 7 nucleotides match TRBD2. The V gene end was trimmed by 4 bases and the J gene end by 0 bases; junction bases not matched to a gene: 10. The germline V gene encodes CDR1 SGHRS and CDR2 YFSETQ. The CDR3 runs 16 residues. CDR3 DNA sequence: TGCGCCAGCAGCGGTGGCGGGCGGGGGAACTCCTACGAGCAGTACTTC. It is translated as CASSGGGRGNSYEQYF.

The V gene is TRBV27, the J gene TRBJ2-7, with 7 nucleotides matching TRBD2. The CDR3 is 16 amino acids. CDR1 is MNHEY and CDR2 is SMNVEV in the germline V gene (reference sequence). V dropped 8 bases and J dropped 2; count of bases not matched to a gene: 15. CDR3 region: CASGTPSRGVAYEQYF. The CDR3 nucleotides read TGTGCCAGCGGTACTCCTTCACGGGGGGTGGCCTACGAGCAGTACTTC.

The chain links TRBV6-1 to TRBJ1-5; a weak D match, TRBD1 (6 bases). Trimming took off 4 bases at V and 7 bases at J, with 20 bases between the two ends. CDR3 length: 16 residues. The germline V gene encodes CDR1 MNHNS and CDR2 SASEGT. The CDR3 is CASSGGPGHPPQPQHF. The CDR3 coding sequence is TGTGCCAGCAGTGGGGGACCGGGACACCCCCCCCAGCCCCAGCATTTT.

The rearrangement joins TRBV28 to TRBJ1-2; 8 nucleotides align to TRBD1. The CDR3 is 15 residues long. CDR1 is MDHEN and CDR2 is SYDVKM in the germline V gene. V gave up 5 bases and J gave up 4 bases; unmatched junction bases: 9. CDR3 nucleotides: TGTGCCAGCAGTCTTATCACCGGGACAGGCTATGGCTACACCTTC. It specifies CASSLITGTGYGYTF.

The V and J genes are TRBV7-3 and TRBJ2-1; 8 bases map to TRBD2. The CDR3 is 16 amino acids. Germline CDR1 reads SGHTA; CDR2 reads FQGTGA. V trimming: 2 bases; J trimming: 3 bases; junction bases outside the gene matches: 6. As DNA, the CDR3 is TGTGCCAGCAGCTTATCGCCGGGACTAGGCTACAATGAGCAGTTCTTC. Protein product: CASSLSPGLGYNEQFF.

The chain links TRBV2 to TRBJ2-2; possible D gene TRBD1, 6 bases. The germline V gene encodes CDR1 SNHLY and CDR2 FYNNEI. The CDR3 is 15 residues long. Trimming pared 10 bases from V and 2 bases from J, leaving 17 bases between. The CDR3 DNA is TGTGCCATAGTACCAGGGGCGAGAAACACCGGGGAGCTGTTTTTT. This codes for CAIVPGARNTGELFF.

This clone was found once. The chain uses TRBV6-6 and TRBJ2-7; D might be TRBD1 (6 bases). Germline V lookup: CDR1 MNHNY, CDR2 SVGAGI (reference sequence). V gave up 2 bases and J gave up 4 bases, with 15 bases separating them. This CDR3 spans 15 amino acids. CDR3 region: CASSYEVGGQYEQYF. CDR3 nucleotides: TGTGCCAGCAGTTACGAGGTTGGGGGCCAGTACGAGCAGTACTTC.

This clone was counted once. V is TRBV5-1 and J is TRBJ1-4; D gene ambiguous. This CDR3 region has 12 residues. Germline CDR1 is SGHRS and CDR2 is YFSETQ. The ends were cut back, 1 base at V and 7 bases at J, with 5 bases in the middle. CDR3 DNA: TGCGCCAGCAGCTTGCCAGGTGAAAAACTGTTTTTT. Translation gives CASSLPGEKLFF.

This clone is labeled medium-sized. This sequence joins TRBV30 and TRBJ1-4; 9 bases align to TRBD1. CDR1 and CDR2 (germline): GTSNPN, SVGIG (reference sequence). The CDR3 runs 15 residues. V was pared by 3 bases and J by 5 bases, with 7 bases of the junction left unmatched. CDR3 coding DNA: TGTGCCTGGAGAGGGACAGGGACGGGCAATGAAAAACTGTTTTTT. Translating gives CAWRGTGTGNEKLFF.

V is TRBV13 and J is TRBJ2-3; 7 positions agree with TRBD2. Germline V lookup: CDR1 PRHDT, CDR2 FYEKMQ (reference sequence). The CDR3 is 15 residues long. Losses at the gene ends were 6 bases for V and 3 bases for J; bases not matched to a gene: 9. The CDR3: CASSKRGKGTDTQYF. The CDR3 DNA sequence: TGTGCCAGCAGTAAGCGGGGCAAGGGGACAGATACGCAGTATTTT.

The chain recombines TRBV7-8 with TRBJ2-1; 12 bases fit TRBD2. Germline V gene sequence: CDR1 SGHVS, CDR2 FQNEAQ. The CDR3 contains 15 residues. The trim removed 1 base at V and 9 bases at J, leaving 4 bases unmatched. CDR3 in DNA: TGTGCCAGCAGCTTAGGGACTAGCGGGGCCGGTGAGCAGTTCTTC. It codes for CASSLGTSGAGEQFF.